The next 26 T cell receptor beta chains were all read from a single sample in a study of blood T cell repertoires in COVID-19. Data came from immunoSEQ multiplex PCR; TCRdb stores just in-frame clones and leaves some out. Of about 120,000 clones detected, 71% appear once; the ten largest clones hold about 0.85%. The sequenced material came from peripheral blood. Receptor source: a human donor with acute or convalescent COVID-19. The donor label of this sample is uncertain.

This clone was seen a few times. The V and J genes are TRBV5-1 and TRBJ2-3; no definite D call. The ends were cut back, 1 base at V and 1 base at J, with 10 bases in the middle. Per the germline V gene, CDR1 is SGHRS and CDR2 is YFSETQ. This CDR3 spans 15 amino acids. CDR3 DNA: TGCGCCAGCAGCTTGCAACTCAGCGGCACAGATACGCAGTATTTT. Its protein product is CASSLQLSGTDTQYF.

In its sample, this clone was seen a few times. The J gene is TRBJ1-4, the V gene TRBV7-9; D is unclear. Germline V gene sequence: CDR1 SEHNR, CDR2 FQNEAQ (reference sequence). The CDR3 contains 16 residues. Trimming cost V 2 bases and J 0 bases, with 10 bases left between them. CDR3 in amino acids: CASSLKWGATNEKLFF. The DNA of the CDR3 is TGTGCCAGCAGCTTAAAGTGGGGAGCAACTAATGAAAAACTGTTTTTT.

The V and J genes are TRBV6-6 and TRBJ1-2; 8 positions match TRBD1. From germline, CDR1 is MNHNY and CDR2 SVGAGI (reference sequence). Germline trimming cut 7 bases from V and 9 bases from J; bases unmatched to any gene: 10. The CDR3 is 13 residues long. The CDR3 sequence: CASTRTGYQSYTF. The DNA for the CDR3 is TGTGCCAGCACTCGGACAGGGTATCAGAGCTACACCTTC.

The chain carries TRBV10-3 and TRBJ1-5; 10 bases agree with TRBD1. V shed 10 bases, J shed 2 bases, and the junction held 2 bases outside the gene matches. The V gene's germline CDR1 is ENHRY and CDR2 SYGVKD. The CDR3 runs to 13 residues. In nucleotides, the CDR3 is TGTGCCACTGGGACAGGGGGCAATCAGCCCCAGCATTTT. This sequence encodes CATGTGGNQPQHF.

This chain uses TRBV20-1 with TRBJ2-1; 8 nucleotides match TRBD2. Germline V gene sequence: CDR1 DFQATT, CDR2 SNEGSKA (reference sequence). The CDR3 runs 14 residues. The J segment lost 7 bases and the V segment lost 3 bases, leaving 8 bases of the junction unmatched. The CDR3 spells CSASFAGGRNEQFF. As DNA, the CDR3 is TGCAGTGCTAGTTTTGCGGGGGGAAGAAATGAGCAGTTCTTC.

The CDR3 sequence is CASSLEEPTYGYTF. As DNA, the CDR3 is TGCGCCAGCAGCTTGGAGGAGCCAACCTATGGCTACACCTTC. The chain combines TRBV5-1 with TRBJ1-2; no reliable D call. Trimming took off 0 bases at V and 4 bases at J, with 10 bases between the two ends. The germline V gene encodes CDR1 SGHRS and CDR2 YFSETQ. This CDR3 spans 14 amino acids.

This clone was observed a handful of times. This rearrangement joins TRBV27 to TRBJ2-1, with D possibly matching TRBD2 (7 bases). The CDR3 has 16 residues. Trimming removed 1 base at V and 6 bases at J, with 16 bases between. The germline CDR1 and CDR2 sequences are MNHEY and SMNVEV (reference sequence). The CDR3 reads CASSLFRGALVNEQFF. The DNA for the CDR3 is TGTGCCAGCAGTTTATTCCGGGGGGCGCTGGTCAATGAGCAGTTCTTC.

The rearrangement joins TRBV9 to TRBJ1-2, with D maybe TRBD1 (5 bases). This CDR3 is built from 16 residues. Germline CDR1 is SGDLS and CDR2 is YYNGEE. Between the trimmed V and J ends, which lost 0 bases and 1 base, there was a span of 13 bases. The CDR3 nucleotides are TGTGCCAGCAGCGTAGAGGGACGGGGGTATAACTATGGCTACACCTTC. It translates to CASSVEGRGYNYGYTF.

This chain connects TRBV7-2 to TRBJ1-4, with D unclear. The CDR3 runs 12 residues. V lost 2 bases and J 12 bases, leaving 10 bases between the germline ends. Per germline, CDR1 SGHTA and CDR2 FQGNSA. The CDR3 nucleotides are TGTGCCAGCAGCTTAACGGGAAGGGAACTGTTTTTT. Translating gives CASSLTGRELFF.

This clone was counted between two and nine times. The CDR3 nucleotides are TGCGCCAGCAGCTTGGTAGTGAATTCACCCCTCCACTTT. Translation: CASSLVVNSPLHF. The genes are TRBV5-1 and TRBJ1-6, with D uncertain. There are 13 residues in the CDR3. V shed 0 bases and J shed 7 bases, with 5 bases lying between them. Per germline, CDR1 SGHRS and CDR2 YFSETQ.

The chain links TRBV7-6 to TRBJ2-3; 8 positions agree with TRBD1. V gave up 5 bases and J gave up 6 bases; unmatched junction bases: 13. In germline, CDR1 is SGHVS, CDR2 FNYEAQ. The CDR3 runs to 16 residues. The CDR3 sequence is CASSPAGQVKGDTQYF. The CDR3 coding sequence is TGTGCCAGCAGCCCCGCGGGACAGGTCAAAGGGGATACGCAGTATTTT.

The chain carries TRBV7-9 and TRBJ1-1; the D is unclear. CDR1 is SEHNR and CDR2 is FQNEAQ in the germline V gene (reference sequence). CDR3 size: 14 residues. V was pared by 1 base and J by 11 bases, with 17 bases between. The DNA of the CDR3 is TGTGCCAGCAGCTTAGATGGAACAGTTCGTGAGGCTTTCTTT. It is translated as CASSLDGTVREAFF.

This chain connects TRBV9 to TRBJ2-3; a weak D match, TRBD1 (5 bases). This CDR3 region has 16 residues. The germline V and J ends were trimmed by 0 bases and 0 bases, with 11 bases remaining between them. The germline V gene encodes CDR1 SGDLS and CDR2 YYNGEE. DNA of the CDR3: TGTGCCAGCAGCGTAGGGGGCCAGGCTAGCACAGATACGCAGTATTTT. Translation gives CASSVGGQASTDTQYF. The variable domain in full, completed from reference TRBV9 and TRBJ2-3, reads DSGVTQTPKHLITATGQRVTLRCSPRSGDLSVYWYQQSLDQGLQFLIQYYNGEERAKGNILERFSAQQFPDLHSELNLSSLELGDSALYFCASSVGGQASTDTQYFGPGTRLTVL.

This chain uses TRBV11-2 with TRBJ1-3; D may be TRBD1 (5 bases). The CDR3 extends over 17 amino acids. Germline V gene lookup returns CDR1 SGHAT and CDR2 FQNNGV. V was pared by 1 base and J by 4 bases, with 17 bases between. CDR3 amino acids: CASSLVIGAGQGNTIYF. CDR3 in DNA: TGTGCCAGCAGCTTAGTGATTGGGGCAGGGCAAGGAAACACCATATATTTT. Filled out from reference TRBV11-2 and TRBJ1-3, the complete variable domain reads EAGVAQSPRYKIIEKRQSVAFWCNPISGHATLYWYQQILGQGPKLLIQFQNNGVVDDSQLPKDRFSAERLKGVDSTLKIQPAKLEDSAVYLCASSLVIGAGQGNTIYFGEGSWLTVV.

J is TRBJ2-2 and V is TRBV29-1; 8 bases align to TRBD1. The J segment lost 5 bases and the V segment lost 6 bases, leaving 8 bases of the junction unmatched. This CDR3 contains 14 residues. Germline V gene data show CDR1 as SQVTM and CDR2 as ANQGSEA. DNA for the CDR3: TGCAGCGTGGCGGACAGGGTATATACCGGGGAGCTGTTTTTT. The encoded protein is CSVADRVYTGELFF.

This clone has a handful of counts. The chain couples TRBV6-1 to TRBJ2-7; the D is unclear. This CDR3 spans 15 amino acids. The germline V gene encodes CDR1 MNHNS and CDR2 SASEGT. V gave up 0 bases and J gave up 0 bases, with 9 bases separating them. This chain's CDR3 is CASSEASASSYEQYF. CDR3 DNA: TGTGCCAGCAGTGAAGCGTCAGCGAGCTCCTACGAGCAGTACTTC.

V is TRBV27 and J is TRBJ2-2; D remains unclear. The V end was cut by 6 bases, the J end by 7 bases, with 9 bases between. The CDR3 sequence is 12 residues long. Germline-derived CDR1 and CDR2 are MNHEY and SMNVEV (reference sequence). The CDR3 sequence is CASSRARGELFF. The CDR3 nucleotides read TGTGCCAGCAGCCGAGCTCGCGGGGAGCTGTTTTTT.

The chain carries TRBV12-5 and TRBJ2-3, with a possible D match to TRBD1 (5 bases). Germline V gene lookup returns CDR1 LGHNT and CDR2 FRNRAP. The CDR3 has 15 amino acids. V was trimmed by 1 base and J by 1 base, leaving 9 bases between them. As DNA, the CDR3 is TGTGCTAGTGGTTTGGGACAGTTGGGCACAGATACGCAGTATTTT. This gives the protein CASGLGQLGTDTQYF.

The chain combines TRBV25-1 with TRBJ2-1, with D possibly TRBD1 on 6 matching bases. This CDR3 region has 14 residues. Germline CDR1 is MGHDK and CDR2 is SYGVNS. The V end was cut by 6 bases, the J end by 3 bases, with 12 bases between. The CDR3 region is CASRTGRDYNEQFF. CDR3 nucleotides: TGTGCCAGCAGGACAGGTCGGGACTACAATGAGCAGTTCTTC.

This chain joins TRBV6-5 and TRBJ2-5; 15 nucleotides align to TRBD2. This CDR3 is built from 16 residues. The germline gives CDR1 MNHEY, CDR2 SVGAGI. V was clipped by 4 bases and J by 5 bases; unmatched bases: 5. The CDR3 nucleotides are TGTGCCAGCAGTTCCGGACTAGCGGGGGGGCAGGAGACCCAGTACTTC. Protein: CASSSGLAGGQETQYF.

This chain joins TRBV6-1 and TRBJ2-1; D is perhaps TRBD2 (5 bases). The CDR3 loop spans 15 amino acids. Trimming pared 3 bases from V and 3 bases from J, leaving 12 bases between. CDR1 is MNHNS and CDR2 is SASEGT in the germline V gene. This chain's CDR3 is CASSDGGGNYNEQFF. CDR3 DNA: TGTGCCAGCAGTGACGGCGGAGGCAACTACAATGAGCAGTTCTTC.

The chain combines TRBV7-9 with TRBJ1-4; 9 nucleotides align to TRBD1. Trimming at V came to 4 bases and at J to 7 bases, leaving 10 bases not matched to a gene. The CDR3 sequence is 16 residues long. Germline-derived CDR1 and CDR2 are SEHNR and FQNEAQ (reference sequence). CDR3 residues: CASSSWRGQGTEKLFF. The DNA of the CDR3 is TGTGCCAGCAGCTCCTGGCGGGGACAGGGTACTGAAAAACTGTTTTTT. Supplemented by reference TRBV7-9 and TRBJ1-4, the full variable domain reads DTGVSQNPRHKITKRGQNVTFRCDPISEHNRLYWYRQTLGQGPEFLTYFQNEAQLEKSRLLSDRFSAERPKGSFSTLEIQRTEQGDSAMYLCASSSWRGQGTEKLFFGSGTQLSVL.

This clone was seen only a few times. The chain recombines TRBV6-6 with TRBJ1-5; D may be TRBD1 (6 bases). The CDR3 covers 17 residues. In germline, CDR1 is MNHNY, CDR2 SVGAGI (reference sequence). V was pared by 5 bases and J by 0 bases, with 17 bases between. The CDR3: CASSPRPGGLSNQPQHF. CDR3 DNA: TGTGCCAGCAGTCCCCGCCCCGGGGGGCTTAGCAATCAGCCCCAGCATTTT.

As regards this clone: One end of the junction does not line up with germline, which may come from a read error. Other DNA sequences in the same sample also yield this CDR3. The chain uses TRBV19 and TRBJ2-1; TRBD2 agrees at 12 bases. This CDR3 has 16 amino acids. The germline CDR1 and CDR2 sequences are LNHDA and SQIVND (reference sequence). The CDR3, as DNA: TGCGCCAGTAGTCTGCCACTAGCGGGGGGTATGGATGAGCAGTTCTTC. Amino acids: CASSLPLAGGMDEQFF.

The table lists this clone with a few counts. V is TRBV4-2 and J is TRBJ2-5, with 7 bases aligning to TRBD2. Germline CDR1 LGHNA, CDR2 YNFKEQ. This CDR3 contains 14 residues. J lost 2 bases, V lost 6 bases, and 6 bases had no gene match. This chain's CDR3 is CASRRVGGQETQYF. CDR3 in DNA: TGTGCCAGCAGGCGTGTGGGGGGGCAAGAGACCCAGTACTTC.

The chain combines TRBV6-5 with TRBJ1-2, with TRBD1 as a possible D gene (5 bases). The germline V and J ends were trimmed by 0 bases and 4 bases, with 12 bases remaining between them. This CDR3 comprises 15 residues. CDR1 and CDR2 from the germline V gene are MNHEY and SVGAGI. The CDR3 sequence is CASSYSWGLGYGYTF. The CDR3 bases are TGTGCCAGCAGTTACTCTTGGGGACTTGGCTATGGCTACACCTTC.